Shown below are 2 T cell receptor beta chains from a single sample sequenced in a study of blood T cell repertoires in COVID-19 (dated by TCRdb to 2020 to 2021). Libraries were constructed by the immunoSEQ multiplex PCR assay. TCRdb obtained this table from immuneACCESS and retained in-frame rearrangements with V and J assigned. These tables miss some clones; where compared with another copy, unresolved V genes account for less than half of the shortfall, and the remainder is unexplained. For this sample there are more than 300,000 clones; 87% appear just once. In total, the top ten clones hold more than 9% of the sample. Sequences were obtained from peripheral blood. These receptors were collected from a woman aged 25 to 45 with COVID-19, enrolled during active disease.

The gene calls are TRBV10-1 and TRBJ2-1, with 7 bases aligning to TRBD1. This CDR3 is 14 amino acids long. J was trimmed by 10 bases and V by 2 bases; bases with no gene match: 8. Germline lookup yields CDR1 WNHNN and CDR2 SYGVQD (reference sequence). The CDR3: CASSERGTVREQFF. The CDR3 coding sequence is TGCGCCAGCAGTGAGAGGGGGACAGTCCGGGAGCAGTTCTTC.

The chain recombines TRBV5-1 with TRBJ1-4; 11 positions agree with TRBD1. Looked up from germline, CDR1 is SGHRS and CDR2 is YFSETQ. The ends lost 5 bases at V and 7 bases at J; junction bases unmatched: 7. This CDR3 is built from 15 residues. The DNA of the CDR3 is TGCGCCAGCAGAGTAGCCGGGACAGGGGGTGAAAAACTGTTTTTT. Residues: CASRVAGTGGEKLFF.